This T cell receptor beta chain comes out of a study of T cell responses to AZD1222 COVID-19 vaccine. Study-wide points: The number of AZD1222 recipients seropositive at baseline was only five or six. Reportedly, nearly half the spike-specific TCRs target unmutated variant regions. Spike-wide coverage was observed for vaccine-associated CD4 TCRs, with dominant responses at 160-218 and 743-854. In a largely white British group with more females than males, clonal diversity was possibly underestimated.

Using immunoSEQ multiplex PCR, the repertoire was profiled, and TCRdb retains in-frame clones only, with some absent. Altogether about 150,000 clones are present, roughly 94% being singletons, with the ten largest covering roughly 1.3%. This clone was seen just once. What it binds is unknown. Looked up from germline, CDR1 is MNHEY and CDR2 is SMNVEV (reference sequence). With 8 bases clipped from V and 13 bases from J, the junction kept 12 bases outside the gene matches. This CDR3 has 12 residues. This chain joins TRBV27 and TRBJ1-2; TRBD1 matches at 8 bases. Material: peripheral blood, obtained on day 0 of AZD1222 vaccination. This TCR was sampled from an adult in good health. The CDR3, as DNA: TGTGCCAGCGGCCGGGACAGGTCTTTTTTCACCTTC. Amino acids: CASGRDRSFFTF.